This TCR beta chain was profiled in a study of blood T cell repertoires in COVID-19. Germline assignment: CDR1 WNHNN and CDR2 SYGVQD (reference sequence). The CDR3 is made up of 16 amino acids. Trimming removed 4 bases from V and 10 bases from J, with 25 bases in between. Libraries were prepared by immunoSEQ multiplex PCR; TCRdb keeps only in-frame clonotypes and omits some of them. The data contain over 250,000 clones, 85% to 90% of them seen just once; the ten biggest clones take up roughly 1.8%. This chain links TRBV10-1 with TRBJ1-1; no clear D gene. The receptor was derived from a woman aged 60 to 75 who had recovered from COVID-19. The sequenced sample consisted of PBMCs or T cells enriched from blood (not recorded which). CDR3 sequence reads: CASSGDRDTKSRGAFF. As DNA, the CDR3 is TGCGCCAGCAGTGGCGACCGGGATACGAAATCACGGGGAGCTTTCTTT.